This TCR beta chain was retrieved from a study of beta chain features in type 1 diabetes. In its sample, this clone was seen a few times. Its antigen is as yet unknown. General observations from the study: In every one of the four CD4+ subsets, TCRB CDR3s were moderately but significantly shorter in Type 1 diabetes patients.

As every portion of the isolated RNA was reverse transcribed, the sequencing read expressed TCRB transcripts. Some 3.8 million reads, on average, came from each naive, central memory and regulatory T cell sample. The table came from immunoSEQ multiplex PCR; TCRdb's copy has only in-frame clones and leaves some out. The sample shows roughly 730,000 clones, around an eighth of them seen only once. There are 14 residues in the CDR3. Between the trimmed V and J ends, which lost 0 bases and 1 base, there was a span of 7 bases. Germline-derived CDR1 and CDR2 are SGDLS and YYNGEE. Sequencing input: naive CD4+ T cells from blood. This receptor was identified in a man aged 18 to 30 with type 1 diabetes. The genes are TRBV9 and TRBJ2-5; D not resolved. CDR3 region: CASSVAWSQETQYF. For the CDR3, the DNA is TGTGCCAGCAGCGTAGCTTGGTCCCAAGAGACCCAGTACTTC. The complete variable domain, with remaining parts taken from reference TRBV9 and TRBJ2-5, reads DSGVTQTPKHLITATGQRVTLRCSPRSGDLSVYWYQQSLDQGLQFLIQYYNGEERAKGNILERFSAQQFPDLHSELNLSSLELGDSALYFCASSVAWSQETQYFGPGTRLLVL.